One and the same sample provided the 2 T cell receptor beta chains below, sequenced in a study of blood T cell repertoires in COVID-19. Sequencing used immunoSEQ multiplex PCR; TCRdb keeps in-frame clones, though not all of them. This sample yields around 310,000 clones, of which roughly 90% are seen a single time; about 1% belongs to the top ten. Source material: peripheral blood. These receptors came from a woman in her thirties or forties with COVID-19, enrolled during active disease.

The V and J genes are TRBV28 and TRBJ1-2, with D possibly matching TRBD1 (6 bases). V was clipped by 7 bases and J by 3 bases, with 9 bases between them. The CDR3 has 12 residues. The germline V gene has CDR1 MDHEN and CDR2 SYDVKM. This CDR3 reads CASTDRYYGYTF. The CDR3 nucleotides are TGTGCCAGCACGGACAGATACTATGGCTACACCTTC.

This chain links TRBV28 with TRBJ1-5, with D possibly matching TRBD1 (6 bases). Germline V CDR1 and CDR2: MDHEN, SYDVKM. CDR3 length equals 15 residues. The ends were cut back, 4 bases at V and 2 bases at J, with 12 bases in the middle. The CDR3 region is CASSYRETRNQPQHF. The CDR3 DNA follows: TGTGCCAGCAGTTACAGGGAAACGCGCAATCAGCCCCAGCATTTT.